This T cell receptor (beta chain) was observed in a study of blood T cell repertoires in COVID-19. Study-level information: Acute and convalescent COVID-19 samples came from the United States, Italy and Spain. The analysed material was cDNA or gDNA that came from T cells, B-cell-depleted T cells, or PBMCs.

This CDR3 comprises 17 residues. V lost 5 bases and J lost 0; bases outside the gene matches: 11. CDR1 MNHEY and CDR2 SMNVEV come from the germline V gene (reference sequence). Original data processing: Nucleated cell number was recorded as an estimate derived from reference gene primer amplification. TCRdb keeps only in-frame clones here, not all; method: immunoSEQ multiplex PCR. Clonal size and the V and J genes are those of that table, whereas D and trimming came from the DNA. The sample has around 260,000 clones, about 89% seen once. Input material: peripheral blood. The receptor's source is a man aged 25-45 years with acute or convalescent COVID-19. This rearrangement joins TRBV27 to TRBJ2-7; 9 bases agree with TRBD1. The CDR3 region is CASSPVPDRGYSYEQYF. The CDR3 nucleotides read TGTGCCAGCAGTCCCGTACCGGACAGGGGCTACTCCTACGAGCAGTACTTC.